This paragraph reports one T cell receptor beta chain. Germline lookup yields CDR1 MGHDK and CDR2 SYGVNS. Trimming pared 5 bases from V and 6 bases from J, leaving 7 bases between. This CDR3 has 11 amino acids. TCR beta VDJ and CDR3 were profiled, and genomic DNA was the template. Via MiXCR, TCRdb re-called the reads, giving one row per CDR3 protein. The sample includes approximately 50,000 distinct CDR3 sequences, about three quarters of them seen just once. The entry originates in a study of CD8+CD57+ T cells in acquired aplastic anemia. Study background: Recorded DNA amounts for sorted CD4+ and CD8+ cells had an average of about 3.5 ug.

The sample comprised sorted CD4+, CD8+, or CD8+CD57+ T cells (not recorded which) from PBMCs. The gene calls are TRBV25-1 and TRBJ1-1, with D possibly TRBD1 on 5 matching bases. The sequence was obtained from a human donor in good health, serving as a control. The CDR3 nucleotides read TGTGCCAGCAGTCTACAGGCTGAAGCTTTCTTT. Translated: CASSLQAEAFF.